The entry below describes one T cell receptor beta chain. What it binds is unknown. Approximately 2 micrograms of genomic DNA (from cryopreserved PBMCs) were used for TCR beta libraries. This specimen belongs to a study of cytotoxic CD8 clonotypes in ibrutinib-treated CLL. For the study at large: Samples had a mean of around 280,000 productive templates and more than 85,000 productive rearrangements. Study findings and constraints: Shared public clonotypes were rare, and on treatment they either got smaller or stayed the same.

Libraries were prepared by immunoSEQ multiplex PCR; TCRdb keeps only in-frame clonotypes and omits some of them. Altogether about 330,000 clones are present, 67% being singletons, with the ten largest covering around 6.6%. Sequenced material: PBMCs, taken after 36 months of ibrutinib treatment. This clonotype was sampled from a human donor with chronic lymphocytic leukemia.

The CDR3 DNA reads TGTGCCAGCAGTGCAAGGGTAGGGACAGGGTACCAAGAGACCCAGTACTTC. Its protein is CASSARVGTGYQETQYF. The chain has TRBV2 and TRBJ2-5, with 9 bases fitting TRBD1. CDR1 and CDR2 (germline): SNHLY, FYNNEI. With 4 bases clipped from V and 0 bases from J, the junction kept 9 bases outside the gene matches. This CDR3 has 17 residues.